The 17 T cell receptor beta chains presented below share a single source sample, sequenced in a study of cytomegalovirus exposure and HLA in healthy donors. In the PCR, 60 Vbeta and 13 Jbeta primers were used. The data were produced by immunoSEQ multiplex PCR, yet TCRdb's version contains in-frame clones alone and is incomplete. The sample yields approximately 110,000 clones, less than 90% seen once. Source material: PBMCs. The receptors were gathered from a man aged 50-60 years in good health and CMV-seronegative.

This clone has more than one count but fewer than ten. The chain couples TRBV19 to TRBJ1-2; D is ambiguous. With 1 base removed from V and 1 base from J, the gap between germline ends came to 4 bases. This CDR3 is built from 13 residues. Germline CDR1 and CDR2: LNHDA and SQIVND (reference sequence). CDR3 sequence reads: CASSIVSNYGYTF. CDR3 DNA sequence: TGTGCCAGTAGTATAGTCAGTAACTATGGCTACACCTTC.

The chain carries TRBV2 and TRBJ2-1, with 10 bases fitting TRBD2. The trim removed 6 bases at V and 12 bases at J, leaving 23 bases unmatched. The CDR3 length is 18 residues. Germline V gene sequence: CDR1 SNHLY, CDR2 FYNNEI. This CDR3 is CASRETPDRVAGGLRQFF. CDR3 sequence (DNA): TGTGCCAGCAGAGAAACCCCCGATAGGGTAGCGGGGGGCTTGAGGCAGTTCTTC.

For the CDR3, the DNA is TGTGCCAGCAGTTCACAGGGGGGTCAGCCCCAGCATTTT. This codes for CASSSQGGQPQHF. V is TRBV28 and J is TRBJ1-5; 8 nucleotides align to TRBD1. The CDR3 contains 13 residues. The ends lost 4 bases at V and 6 bases at J; junction bases unmatched: 2. Germline values: CDR1 MDHEN, CDR2 SYDVKM.

The chain uses TRBV5-4 and TRBJ2-2; tentatively, D is TRBD2 (5 bases). The germline CDR1 and CDR2 sequences are SGHNT and YYREEE (reference sequence). This CDR3 is built from 15 residues. V shed 4 bases and J shed 4 bases, with 14 bases lying between them. CDR3 in DNA: TGTGCCAGCAGCCTCGGGAAGGCGGGCACCGGGGAGCTGTTTTTT. This gives the protein CASSLGKAGTGELFF. The variable domain in full, completed from reference TRBV5-4 and TRBJ2-2, reads ETGVTQSPTHLIKTRGQQVTLRCSSQSGHNTVSWYQQALGQGPQFIFQYYREEENGRGNFPPRFSGLQFPNYSSELNVNALELDDSALYLCASSLGKAGTGELFFGEGSRLTVL.

V usage is TRBV7-6 and J usage is TRBJ1-3; weak D call: TRBD1 (5 bases). V was pared by 0 bases and J by 0 bases, with 9 bases between. CDR1 is SGHVS, CDR2 FNYEAQ, per germline. This CDR3 contains 16 residues. The CDR3 DNA is TGTGCCAGCAGCTTAGCTCACAGGTACTCTGGAAACACCATATATTTT. It is translated as CASSLAHRYSGNTIYF.

This clone has more than one count but fewer than ten. The chain combines TRBV7-3 with TRBJ2-7, with D perhaps matching TRBD2 (5 bases). CDR3 size: 14 residues. The germline V gene has CDR1 SGHTA and CDR2 FQGTGA. V lost 4 bases to trimming and J lost 5 bases, with 15 bases between them. Here the CDR3 reads CASSSQPSSDEQYF. CDR3 DNA: TGTGCCAGCAGCTCCCAGCCTAGCAGCGACGAGCAGTACTTC.

The chain joins TRBV4-3 to TRBJ2-2; 9 bases agree with TRBD2. This CDR3 region has 15 residues. With 3 bases clipped from V and 7 bases from J, the junction kept 6 bases outside the gene matches. CDR1 LGHNA and CDR2 YSLEER come from the germline V gene. CDR3 coding DNA: TGCGCCAGCAGCCAGAGCGGGGGGCTAGGCGGGGAGCTGTTTTTT. Translation: CASSQSGGLGGELFF.

J is TRBJ2-3 and V is TRBV5-1; 7 bases match TRBD1. The CDR3 is made up of 14 amino acids. Germline V gives CDR1 SGHRS, CDR2 YFSETQ. J was trimmed by 6 bases and V by 4 bases; bases with no gene match: 8. The CDR3 is CASSPRQGMDTQYF. CDR3 DNA: TGCGCCAGCAGCCCGAGACAGGGTATGGATACGCAGTATTTT.

This clone was seen once. The genes are TRBV19 and TRBJ1-1; the D gene is possibly TRBD1 (5 bases). The CDR3 is 12 residues long. Trimming took off 3 bases at V and 11 bases at J, with 13 bases between the two ends. CDR1 is LNHDA and CDR2 is SQIVND in the germline V gene (reference sequence). The CDR3 DNA follows: TGTGCCAGTAGTATCCTCCAGGGATGGGCTTTCTTT. Amino acid sequence: CASSILQGWAFF.

This clone occurred a few times. The V gene is TRBV7-2, the J gene TRBJ1-2; 8 nucleotides match TRBD1. V dropped 0 bases and J dropped 3; count of bases not matched to a gene: 3. The CDR3 sequence is 15 residues long. Germline values: CDR1 SGHTA, CDR2 FQGNSA. The CDR3 DNA follows: TGTGCCAGCAGCTTAGCGCAGGGGGCTTACTATGGCTACACCTTC. Translating gives CASSLAQGAYYGYTF. The complete variable domain, with remaining parts taken from reference TRBV7-2 and TRBJ1-2, reads GAGVSQSPSNKVTEKGKDVELRCDPISGHTALYWYRQSLGQGLEFLIYFQGNSAPDKSGLPSDRFSAERTGGSVSTLTIQRTQQEDSAVYLCASSLAQGAYYGYTFGSGTRLTVV.

J is TRBJ2-5 and V is TRBV29-1; 8 nucleotides align to TRBD1. The closer fit of TRBJ2-7 to the DNA end suggests the J call may be wrong. This CDR3 has 12 amino acids. CDR1 and CDR2 from the germline V gene are SQVTM and ANQGSEA. This CDR3 is CSVEDREYEQYF. The CDR3 DNA sequence: TGCAGCGTTGAGGACAGGGAATACGAGCAGTACTTC.

DNA of the CDR3: TGTGCCAGCAGTGATTATGATCCGGGACAGTCGTGGACCTCTGGAAACACCATATATTTT. The encoded protein is CASSDYDPGQSWTSGNTIYF. The gene calls are TRBV6-1 and TRBJ1-3, with 7 bases aligning to TRBD1. The trim removed 3 bases at V and 0 bases at J, leaving 17 bases unmatched. This CDR3 comprises 20 residues. The germline gives CDR1 MNHNS, CDR2 SASEGT.

This chain connects TRBV5-1 to TRBJ2-1, with TRBD1 matching over 7 bases. This CDR3 has 14 amino acids. Per germline, CDR1 SGHRS and CDR2 YFSETQ. The J segment lost 10 bases and the V segment lost 5 bases, leaving 12 bases of the junction unmatched. For the CDR3, the DNA is TGCGCCAGCAGTTGGGTGCAGGGGGATGGGGAGCAGTTCTTC. Its translation is CASSWVQGDGEQFF. Complete variable domain (other parts from reference TRBV5-1 and TRBJ2-1): KAGVTQTPRYLIKTRGQQVTLSCSPISGHRSVSWYQQTPGQGLQFLFEYFSETQRNKGNFPGRFSGRQFSNSRSEMNVSTLELGDSALYLCASSWVQGDGEQFFGPGTRLTVL.

V gene TRBV5-6 combines with J gene TRBJ2-3, with 12 bases that match TRBD2. After removal of 4 bases from V and 5 bases from J, the junction contained 2 bases not matched to a gene. This CDR3 is 14 amino acids long. The germline CDR1 and CDR2 sequences are SGHDT and YYEEEE. CDR3 protein: CASSLGLAGDTQYF. The CDR3 DNA sequence: TGTGCCAGCAGCCTGGGACTAGCGGGAGATACGCAGTATTTT.

A few counts support this clone. V is TRBV6-5 and J is TRBJ2-1, with 7 positions matching TRBD2. The CDR3 has 15 amino acids. The germline V gene has CDR1 MNHEY and CDR2 SVGAGI. J was trimmed by 1 base and V by 5 bases; bases with no gene match: 5. The CDR3 region has the DNA TGTGCCAGCAGTCGCGAGCGGGGTTCCTACAATGAGCAGTTCTTC. It is translated as CASSRERGSYNEQFF.

The chain is built from TRBV5-4 and TRBJ2-7; TRBD1 agrees at 9 bases. V dropped 4 bases and J dropped 2; count of bases not matched to a gene: 7. Germline V gene lookup returns CDR1 SGHNT and CDR2 YYREEE (reference sequence). The CDR3 is 15 amino acids. The CDR3 loop reads CASSVGTGKTYEQYF. CDR3 bases: TGTGCCAGCAGCGTAGGGACAGGGAAGACCTACGAGCAGTACTTC.

For the CDR3, the DNA is TGTGCCAGCAGTCTAGACAGGGGGGGACCGAACACTGAAGCTTTCTTT. This codes for CASSLDRGGPNTEAFF. J is TRBJ1-1 and V is TRBV11-2, with 9 nucleotides matching TRBD1. The CDR3 length is 16 residues. In germline, CDR1 is SGHAT, CDR2 FQNNGV. V shed 6 bases, J shed 1 base, and the junction held 9 bases outside the gene matches.